This T cell receptor (beta chain) came from a study of blood T cells in healthy people across ages. Regarding the study as a whole: Estimates drawn from one million T cells were deemed to understate diversity. CMV status of donors was not determined, possibly confounding expanded clonotype changes.

Sample-barcoded 5' priming and a J-beta primer mix drove a second PCR of about 7 to 12 cycles. All cDNA molecules were each tagged by a template-switch adaptor with 12 random nucleotides. Via MiXCR, TCRdb re-called the 5' RACE reads, giving one row per CDR3 protein. Of approximately 810,000 distinct CDR3 sequences in the sample, less than 35% were seen once. There are 17 residues in the CDR3. The germline V gene encodes CDR1 DFQATT and CDR2 SNEGSKA (reference sequence). On this clonotype itself: Its antigen is not known. The junction does not match germline at one end; this may be a read error.

The chain joins TRBV20-1 to TRBJ2-7; tentative D call: TRBD1 (6 bases). Sequencing was carried out using blood. This sequence originates from an elderly woman in good health. CDR3 in DNA: TGCAGTGCTAGAGTGATCAAGGGGGAAGCTCGAGTGGGTGAGCGGTACTTC. Translation gives CSARVIKGEARVGERYF.